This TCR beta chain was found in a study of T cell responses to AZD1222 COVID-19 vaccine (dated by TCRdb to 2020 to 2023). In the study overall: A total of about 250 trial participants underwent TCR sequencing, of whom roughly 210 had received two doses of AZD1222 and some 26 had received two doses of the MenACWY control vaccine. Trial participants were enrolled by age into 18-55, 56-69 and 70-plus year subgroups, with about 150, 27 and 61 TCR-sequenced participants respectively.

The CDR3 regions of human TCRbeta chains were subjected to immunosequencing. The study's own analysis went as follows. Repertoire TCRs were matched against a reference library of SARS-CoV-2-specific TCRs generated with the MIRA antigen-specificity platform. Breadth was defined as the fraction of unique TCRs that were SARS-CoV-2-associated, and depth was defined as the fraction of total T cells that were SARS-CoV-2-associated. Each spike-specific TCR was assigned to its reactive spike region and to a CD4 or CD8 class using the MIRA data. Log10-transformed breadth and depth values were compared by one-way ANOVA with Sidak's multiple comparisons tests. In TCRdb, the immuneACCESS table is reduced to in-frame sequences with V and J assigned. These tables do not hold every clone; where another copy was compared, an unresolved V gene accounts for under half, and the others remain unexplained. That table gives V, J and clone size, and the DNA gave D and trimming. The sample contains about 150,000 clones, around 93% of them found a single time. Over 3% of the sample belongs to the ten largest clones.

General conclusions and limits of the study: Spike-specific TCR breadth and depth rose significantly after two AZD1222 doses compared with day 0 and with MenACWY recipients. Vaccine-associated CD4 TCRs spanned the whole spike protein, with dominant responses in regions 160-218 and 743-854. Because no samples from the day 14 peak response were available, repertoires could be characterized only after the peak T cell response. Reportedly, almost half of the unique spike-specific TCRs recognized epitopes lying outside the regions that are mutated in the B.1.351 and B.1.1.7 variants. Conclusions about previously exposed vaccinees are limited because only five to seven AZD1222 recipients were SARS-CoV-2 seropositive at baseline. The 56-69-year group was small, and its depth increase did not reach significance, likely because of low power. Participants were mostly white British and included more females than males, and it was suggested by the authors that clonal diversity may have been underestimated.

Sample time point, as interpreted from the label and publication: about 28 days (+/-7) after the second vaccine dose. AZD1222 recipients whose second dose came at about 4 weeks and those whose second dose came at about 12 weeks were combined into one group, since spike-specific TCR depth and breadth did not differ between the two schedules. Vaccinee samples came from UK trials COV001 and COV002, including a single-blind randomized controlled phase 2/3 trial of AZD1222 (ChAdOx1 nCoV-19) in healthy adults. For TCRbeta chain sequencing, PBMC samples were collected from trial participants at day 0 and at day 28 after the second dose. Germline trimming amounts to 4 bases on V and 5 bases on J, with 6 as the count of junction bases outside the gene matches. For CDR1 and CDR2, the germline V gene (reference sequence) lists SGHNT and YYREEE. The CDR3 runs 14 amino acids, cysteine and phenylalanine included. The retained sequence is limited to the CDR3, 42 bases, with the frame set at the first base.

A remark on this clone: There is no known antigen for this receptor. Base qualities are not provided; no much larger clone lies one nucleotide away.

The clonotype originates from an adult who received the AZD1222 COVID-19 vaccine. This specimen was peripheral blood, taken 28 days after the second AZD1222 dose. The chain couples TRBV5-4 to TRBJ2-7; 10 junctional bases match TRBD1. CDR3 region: CASSVRQGAHEQYF. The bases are TGTGCCAGCAGCGTTAGACAGGGGGCCCACGAGCAGTACTTC.